One sample yielded the 20 T cell receptor beta chains listed below, sequenced in a study of shared T cell receptors in the human thymus. The protocol was immunoSEQ multiplex PCR, while the TCRdb copy is restricted to in-frame clones and leaves out a portion. The table records approximately 660,000 clones, 88% of them present only once. This same sample was also taken into another study, of human thymus T cells.

The sample was thymocytes. These TCRs come from a boy younger than two with a congenital heart defect.

The chain combines TRBV6-1 with TRBJ2-3, with 8 bases matching TRBD2. The germline CDR1 and CDR2 sequences are MNHNS and SASEGT. With 2 bases clipped from V and 0 bases from J, the junction kept 13 bases outside the gene matches. This CDR3 region has 19 residues. CDR3 sequence reads: CASSESPQRREASTDTQYF. CDR3 DNA sequence: TGTGCCAGCAGTGAAAGCCCCCAGAGGCGGGAGGCCAGCACAGATACGCAGTATTTT.

The rearrangement links TRBV5-1 to TRBJ2-7, with TRBD2 matching over 10 bases. The germline gives CDR1 SGHRS, CDR2 YFSETQ. This CDR3 spans 15 amino acids. Unmatched junction bases numbered 8, after V lost 4 bases and J lost 4 bases. This CDR3 is CASSLGLAAYYEQYF. CDR3 in DNA: TGCGCCAGCAGCCTCGGACTAGCGGCCTATTACGAGCAGTACTTC.

The chain uses TRBV11-2 and TRBJ2-1; no reliable D call. V was pared by 1 base and J by 2 bases, with 6 bases between. Germline V CDR1 and CDR2: SGHAT, FQNNGV. The CDR3 consists of 14 residues. CDR3 coding DNA: TGTGCCAGCAGCTTAGCCTCAGCCTACAATGAGCAGTTCTTC. Translation gives CASSLASAYNEQFF. Together with reference TRBV11-2 and TRBJ2-1, the CDR3 gives the full variable domain: EAGVAQSPRYKIIEKRQSVAFWCNPISGHATLYWYQQILGQGPKLLIQFQNNGVVDDSQLPKDRFSAERLKGVDSTLKIQPAKLEDSAVYLCASSLASAYNEQFFGPGTRLTVL.

The chain has TRBV28 and TRBJ1-5; TRBD1 aligns across 9 bases. There are 18 residues in the CDR3. Germline V lookup: CDR1 MDHEN, CDR2 SYDVKM. Trimming took 3 bases from V and 3 from J; bases not matched to a gene: 12. CDR3 nucleotides: TGTGCCAGCAGTTTCCCTGACCGGGACAGGGAGGACAATCAGCCCCAGCATTTT. Translation: CASSFPDRDREDNQPQHF.

This chain connects TRBV11-3 to TRBJ2-1; 9 bases are a match to TRBD2. This CDR3 region has 19 residues. The V segment lost 5 bases and the J segment 0 bases; nucleotides outside the gene matches: 14. Germline loops: CDR1 SGHNT, CDR2 YENEEA. The CDR3 coding sequence is TGTGCCAGCAGCCAGAAGGCGGGAGGGCCGAGGAGCTCCTACAATGAGCAGTTCTTC. Translating gives CASSQKAGGPRSSYNEQFF.

The gene calls are TRBV5-1 and TRBJ2-5, with D possibly matching TRBD2 (5 bases). The J call may be faulty, since TRBJ2-7 better matches the DNA end. The CDR3 extends over 14 amino acids. Germline V lookup: CDR1 SGHRS, CDR2 YFSETQ. The CDR3 sequence: CASRFGILSYEQYF. The CDR3 nucleotides are TGCGCCAGCAGATTCGGGATCCTTTCTTACGAGCAGTACTTC.

This chain connects TRBV12-5 to TRBJ2-2; 7 nucleotides line up with TRBD1. The CDR3 is 16 amino acids. The V segment lost 9 bases and the J segment 1 base; nucleotides outside the gene matches: 11. Germline values: CDR1 LGHNT, CDR2 FRNRAP. The DNA of the CDR3 is TGTGCTAGCGGACGACAGGGTCCGAAGAACACCGGGGAGCTGTTTTTT. It is translated as CASGRQGPKNTGELFF. Supplemented by reference TRBV12-5 and TRBJ2-2, the full variable domain reads DARVTQTPRHKVTEMGQEVTMRCQPILGHNTVFWYRQTMMQGLELLAYFRNRAPLDDSGMPKDRFSAEMPDATLATLKIQPSEPRDSAVYFCASGRQGPKNTGELFFGEGSRLTVL.

This clone has only one observation. V and J are TRBV7-9 and TRBJ1-1, with D tentatively TRBD1 (6 bases). The CDR3 runs 15 residues. Trimming left V 6 bases short and J 4 bases short, with 18 bases between. Germline V gives CDR1 SEHNR, CDR2 FQNEAQ (reference sequence). The CDR3 coding sequence is TGTGCCAGCAGATCTTACGTTGTAGGGGGCACTGAAGCTTTCTTT. It encodes CASRSYVVGGTEAFF.

This clone was detected once. The gene calls are TRBV5-4 and TRBJ2-3; 7 nucleotides line up with TRBD2. Germline V CDR1 and CDR2: SGHNT, YYREEE (reference sequence). The CDR3 runs 15 residues. Unmatched junction bases numbered 3, after V lost 0 bases and J lost 2 bases. The CDR3 sequence is CASSLGGGFTDTQYF. The DNA for the CDR3 is TGTGCCAGCAGCTTGGGGGGAGGGTTCACAGATACGCAGTATTTT.

This chain joins TRBV4-1 and TRBJ1-5; D possibly corresponds to TRBD1 (6 bases). The CDR3 extends over 14 amino acids. V was trimmed by 0 bases and J by 5 bases, leaving 8 bases between them. The germline V gene encodes CDR1 MGHRA and CDR2 YSYEKL. The CDR3 region is CASSQDAGDQPQHF. DNA for the CDR3: TGCGCCAGCAGCCAAGATGCAGGGGATCAGCCCCAGCATTTT.

The J gene is TRBJ2-3, the V gene TRBV28; possibly TRBD2 for D (6 bases). This CDR3 has 14 amino acids. Between the trimmed V and J ends, which lost 5 bases and 2 bases, there was a span of 11 bases. Germline assignment: CDR1 MDHEN and CDR2 SYDVKM. CDR3 amino acids: CASSPGGPTDTQYF. The CDR3, as DNA: TGTGCCAGCAGTCCCGGGGGTCCCACAGATACGCAGTATTTT.

The V gene is TRBV28, the J gene TRBJ1-2; TRBD1 is a possible D gene (5 bases). This CDR3 region has 17 residues. V was clipped by 3 bases and J by 4 bases, with 21 bases between them. From germline, CDR1 is MDHEN and CDR2 SYDVKM. CDR3 nucleotide sequence: TGTGCCAGCAGTTTTAGGAAAGGGGCGGCCCCCGGCTATGGCTACACCTTC. This sequence encodes CASSFRKGAAPGYGYTF.

The gene calls are TRBV30 and TRBJ2-7; perhaps TRBD1 as D (7 bases). The length of the CDR3 is 15 residues. Per the germline V gene, CDR1 is GTSNPN and CDR2 is SVGIG (reference sequence). V shed 2 bases and J shed 0 bases, with 14 bases lying between them. This CDR3 reads CAWSSAGTVSYEQYF. In DNA form, the CDR3 reads TGTGCCTGGAGTTCGGCGGGGACAGTCTCCTACGAGCAGTACTTC. Complete variable domain (other parts from reference TRBV30 and TRBJ2-7): SQTIHQWPATLVQPVGSPLSLECTVEGTSNPNLYWYRQAAGRGLQLLFYSVGIGQISSEVPQNLSASRPQDRQFILSSKKLLLSDSGFYLCAWSSAGTVSYEQYFGPGTRLTVT.

This chain connects TRBV29-1 to TRBJ2-3; tentatively, D is TRBD2 (6 bases). Germline assignment: CDR1 SQVTM and CDR2 ANQGSEA. V was trimmed by 4 bases and J by 1 base, leaving 12 bases between them. This CDR3 comprises 14 residues. The CDR3 sequence: CSVVGDFGTDTQYF. CDR3 nucleotides: TGCAGCGTTGTGGGGGACTTTGGCACAGATACGCAGTATTTT.

This sequence joins TRBV28 and TRBJ2-7; TRBD1 might be the D (5 bases). Germline V lookup: CDR1 MDHEN, CDR2 SYDVKM. The CDR3 loop spans 12 amino acids. V lost 7 bases, J lost 4 bases, and 11 bases lay in between. This CDR3 is CASMSGKYEQYF. In DNA form, the CDR3 reads TGTGCCAGCATGTCAGGGAAGTACGAGCAGTACTTC.

J is TRBJ2-5 and V is TRBV6-5; TRBD1 agrees at 7 bases. The V gene end was trimmed by 5 bases and the J gene end by 3 bases; junction bases not matched to a gene: 6. Germline values: CDR1 MNHEY, CDR2 SVGAGI. The CDR3 consists of 14 residues. The CDR3 loop reads CASSRDREKETQYF. CDR3 sequence (DNA): TGTGCCAGCAGTAGAGACAGGGAAAAAGAGACCCAGTACTTC.

The rearrangement links TRBV7-8 to TRBJ2-5; no clear D. The CDR3 contains 11 residues. The germline CDR1 and CDR2 sequences are SGHVS and FQNEAQ. Between the trimmed V and J ends, which lost 2 bases and 4 bases, there was a span of 2 bases. The CDR3 coding sequence is TGTGCCAGCAGCTTACTAGAGACCCAGTACTTC. Translating gives CASSLLETQYF.

The genes are TRBV12-5 and TRBJ1-5, with D possibly being TRBD1 (5 bases). The CDR3 runs to 14 residues. V lost 2 bases and J lost 4, with 9 bases in between. The germline V gene has CDR1 LGHNT and CDR2 FRNRAP. CDR3: CASGLRGRNQPQHF. The CDR3, as DNA: TGTGCTAGTGGTTTGAGGGGAAGGAATCAGCCCCAGCATTTT.

Points on this clone: The junction departs from germline at one end; a sequencing error may be responsible. V usage is TRBV4-2 and J usage is TRBJ2-5; D possibly corresponds to TRBD2 (5 bases). CDR1 and CDR2 from the germline V gene are LGHNA and YNFKEQ. The CDR3 is made up of 16 amino acids. The CDR3 reads CTSSQDMLATQETQYF. As DNA, the CDR3 is TGTACCAGCAGCCAAGATATGCTAGCAACCCAAGAGACCCAGTACTTC.

The chain couples TRBV11-2 to TRBJ2-3, with TRBD2 identical over 12 bases. Germline CDR1 SGHAT, CDR2 FQNNGV. The length of the CDR3 is 15 residues. The V and J ends lost 8 bases and 6 bases, in that order; junction bases with no gene match: 9. The CDR3 region has the DNA TGTGCCAGCGCCCCTAGCGGGAGGGCCGACGATACGCAGTATTTT. Amino acids: CASAPSGRADDTQYF.